The 2 T cell receptor beta chains below were found in one sample sequenced in a study of beta chain features in type 1 diabetes. TCRB transcripts that were expressed got sequenced, as all of the isolated RNA had been reverse transcribed. Only in-frame clones appear in the TCRdb table, and some are missing; sequencing was by immunoSEQ multiplex PCR. The sample comprises hundreds of thousands of clones, approximately 15% of which are singletons, and about 0.04% rests with the top ten. Sequencing was carried out using naive CD4+ T cells from blood. The source is a man aged 25-45 years in good health.

This clone was observed a handful of times. The chain couples TRBV7-2 to TRBJ1-3, with unresolved D. The V end lost 5 bases, the J end lost 7 bases, and 9 bases lay between the germline ends. The CDR3 sequence is 12 residues long. Germline CDR1 and CDR2: SGHTA and FQGNSA. CDR3: CASSHVGNTIYF. The DNA for the CDR3 is TGTGCCAGCAGCCATGTTGGGAACACCATATATTTT.

This clone was seen a handful of times. The chain joins TRBV4-3 to TRBJ2-3; perhaps TRBD2 as D (6 bases). Germline loops: CDR1 LGHNA, CDR2 YSLEER. There are 16 residues in the CDR3. The germline V and J ends were trimmed by 0 bases and 2 bases, with 12 bases remaining between them. In DNA form, the CDR3 reads TGCGCCAGCAGCCAAGATGGAGGGTTCCCCACAGATACGCAGTATTTT. Translation gives CASSQDGGFPTDTQYF.